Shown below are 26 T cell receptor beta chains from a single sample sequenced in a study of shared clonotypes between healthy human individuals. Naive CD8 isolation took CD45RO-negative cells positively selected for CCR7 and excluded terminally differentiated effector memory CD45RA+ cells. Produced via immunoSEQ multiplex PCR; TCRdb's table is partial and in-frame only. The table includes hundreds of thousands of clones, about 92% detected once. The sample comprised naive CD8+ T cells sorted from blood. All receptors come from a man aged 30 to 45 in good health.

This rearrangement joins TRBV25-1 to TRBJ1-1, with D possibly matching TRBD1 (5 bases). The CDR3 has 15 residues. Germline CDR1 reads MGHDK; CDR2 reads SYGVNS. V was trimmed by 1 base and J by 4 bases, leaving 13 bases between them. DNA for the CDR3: TGTGCCAGCAGTGAATTTGCAGGGAGTATCACTGAAGCTTTCTTT. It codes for CASSEFAGSITEAFF.

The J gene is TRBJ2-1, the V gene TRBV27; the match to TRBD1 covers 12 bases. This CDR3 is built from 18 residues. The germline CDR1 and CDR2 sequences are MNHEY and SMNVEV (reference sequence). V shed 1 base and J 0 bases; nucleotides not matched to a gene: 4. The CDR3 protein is CASSLLGQGALSYNEQFF. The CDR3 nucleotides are TGTGCCAGCAGTTTATTGGGACAGGGGGCCCTCTCCTACAATGAGCAGTTCTTC.

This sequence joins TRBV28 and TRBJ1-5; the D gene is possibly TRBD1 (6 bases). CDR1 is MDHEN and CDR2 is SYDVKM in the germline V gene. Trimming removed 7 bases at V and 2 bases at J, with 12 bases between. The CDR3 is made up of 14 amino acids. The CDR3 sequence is CASKKGGRNQPQHF. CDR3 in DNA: TGTGCCAGCAAAAAAGGGGGACGCAATCAGCCCCAGCATTTT.

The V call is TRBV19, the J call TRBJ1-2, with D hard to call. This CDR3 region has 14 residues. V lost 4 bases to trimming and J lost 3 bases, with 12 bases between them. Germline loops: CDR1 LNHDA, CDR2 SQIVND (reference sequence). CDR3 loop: CASSKVGPYYGYTF. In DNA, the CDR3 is TGTGCCAGTAGTAAGGTCGGACCGTACTATGGCTACACCTTC. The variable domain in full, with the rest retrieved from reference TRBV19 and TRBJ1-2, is DGGITQSPKYLFRKEGQNVTLSCEQNLNHDAMYWYRQDPGQGLRLIYYSQIVNDFQKGDIAEGYSVSREKKESFPLTVTSAQKNPTAFYLCASSKVGPYYGYTFGSGTRLTVV.

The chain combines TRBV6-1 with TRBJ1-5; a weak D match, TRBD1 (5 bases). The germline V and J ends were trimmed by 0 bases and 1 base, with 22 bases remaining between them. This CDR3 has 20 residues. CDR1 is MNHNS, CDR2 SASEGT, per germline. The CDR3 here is CASSEARSPMTVPSNQPQHF. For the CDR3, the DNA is TGTGCCAGCAGTGAAGCTAGGAGCCCAATGACAGTCCCAAGCAATCAGCCCCAGCATTTT.

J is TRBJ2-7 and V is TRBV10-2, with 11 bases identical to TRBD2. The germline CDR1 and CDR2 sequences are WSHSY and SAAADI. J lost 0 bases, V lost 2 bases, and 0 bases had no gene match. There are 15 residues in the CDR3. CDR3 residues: CASSEGTSGSYEQYF. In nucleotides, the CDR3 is TGCGCCAGCAGTGAGGGGACTAGCGGCTCCTACGAGCAGTACTTC.

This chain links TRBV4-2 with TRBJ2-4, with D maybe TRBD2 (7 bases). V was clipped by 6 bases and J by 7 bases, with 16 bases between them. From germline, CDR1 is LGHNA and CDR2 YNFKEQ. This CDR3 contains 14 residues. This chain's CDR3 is CASRRGGAGNIQYF. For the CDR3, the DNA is TGTGCCAGCAGGCGTGGGGGGGCTGGGAACATTCAGTACTTC.

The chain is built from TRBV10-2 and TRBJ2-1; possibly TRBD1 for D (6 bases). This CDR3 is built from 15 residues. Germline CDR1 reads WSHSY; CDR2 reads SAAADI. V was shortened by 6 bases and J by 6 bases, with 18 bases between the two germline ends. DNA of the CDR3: TGCGCCAGCAGCAACCACCGGGCGGACAGCAATGAGCAGTTCTTC. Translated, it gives CASSNHRADSNEQFF.

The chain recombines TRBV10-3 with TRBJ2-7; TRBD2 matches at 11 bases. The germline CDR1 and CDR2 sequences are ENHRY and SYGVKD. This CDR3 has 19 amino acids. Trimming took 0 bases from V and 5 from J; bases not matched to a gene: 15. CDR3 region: CAISESPGLADLRWHEQYF. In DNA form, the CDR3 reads TGTGCCATCAGTGAGTCACCGGGACTAGCGGATCTTCGCTGGCACGAGCAGTACTTC.

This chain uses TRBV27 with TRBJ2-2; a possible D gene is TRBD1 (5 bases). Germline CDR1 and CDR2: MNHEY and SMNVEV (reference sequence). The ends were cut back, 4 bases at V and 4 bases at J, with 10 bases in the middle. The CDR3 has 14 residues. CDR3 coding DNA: TGTGCCAGCAGTTCCATTGACAGCACCGGGGAGCTGTTTTTT. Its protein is CASSSIDSTGELFF.

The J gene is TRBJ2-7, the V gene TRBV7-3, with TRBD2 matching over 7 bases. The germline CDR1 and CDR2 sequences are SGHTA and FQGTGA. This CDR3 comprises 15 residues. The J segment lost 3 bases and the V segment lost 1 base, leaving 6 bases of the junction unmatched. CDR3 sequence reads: CASSLNPAGHYEQYF. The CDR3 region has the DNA TGTGCCAGCAGCTTAAACCCAGCGGGGCACTACGAGCAGTACTTC.

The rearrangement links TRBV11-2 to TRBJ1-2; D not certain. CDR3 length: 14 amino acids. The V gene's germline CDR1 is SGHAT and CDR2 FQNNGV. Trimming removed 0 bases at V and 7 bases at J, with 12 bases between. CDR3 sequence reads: CASSLDPAAAGYTF. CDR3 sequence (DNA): TGTGCCAGCAGCTTAGATCCGGCAGCGGCTGGCTACACCTTC.

CDR3 sequence (DNA): TGTGCCAGTTCACTAGCGGGACCGTTCAATCGTTACGAGCAGTACTTC. Translated, it gives CASSLAGPFNRYEQYF. The gene calls are TRBV19 and TRBJ2-7; 10 bases are shared with TRBD2. Germline V CDR1 and CDR2: LNHDA, SQIVND (reference sequence). V lost 8 bases and J lost 4; bases outside the gene matches: 14. There are 16 residues in the CDR3. Complete variable domain (other parts from reference TRBV19 and TRBJ2-7): DGGITQSPKYLFRKEGQNVTLSCEQNLNHDAMYWYRQDPGQGLRLIYYSQIVNDFQKGDIAEGYSVSREKKESFPLTVTSAQKNPTAFYLCASSLAGPFNRYEQYFGPGTRLTVT.

Written as DNA, the CDR3 is TGTGCCAGCTCACCACCGAGGTCCGGGACAGATACGCAGTATTTT. It yields the protein CASSPPRSGTDTQYF. V usage is TRBV18 and J usage is TRBJ2-3; D is undetermined. CDR1 and CDR2 from the germline V gene are KGHSH and LQKENI. This CDR3 is 15 amino acids long. The V and J ends lost 0 bases and 3 bases respectively, with 10 bases between them.

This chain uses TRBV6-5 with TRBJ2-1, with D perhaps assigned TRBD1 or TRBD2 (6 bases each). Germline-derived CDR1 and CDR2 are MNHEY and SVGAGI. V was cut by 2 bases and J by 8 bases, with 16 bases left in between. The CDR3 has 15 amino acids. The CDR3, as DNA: TGTGCCAGCAGTTACGTGAGGGGGGTGATCGATGAGCAGTTCTTC. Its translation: CASSYVRGVIDEQFF.

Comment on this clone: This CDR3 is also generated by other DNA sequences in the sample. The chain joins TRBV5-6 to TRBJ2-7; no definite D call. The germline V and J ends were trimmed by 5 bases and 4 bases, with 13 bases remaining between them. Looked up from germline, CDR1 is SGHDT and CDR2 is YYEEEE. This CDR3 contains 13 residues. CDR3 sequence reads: CASSPGTAYEQYF. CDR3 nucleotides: TGTGCCAGCAGTCCTGGTACAGCGTACGAGCAGTACTTC.

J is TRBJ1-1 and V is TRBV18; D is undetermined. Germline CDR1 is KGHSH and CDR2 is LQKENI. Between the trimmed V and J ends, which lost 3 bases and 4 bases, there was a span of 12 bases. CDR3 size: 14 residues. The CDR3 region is CASSPFGLTTEAFF. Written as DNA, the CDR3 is TGTGCCAGCTCACCGTTTGGTCTTACCACTGAAGCTTTCTTT.

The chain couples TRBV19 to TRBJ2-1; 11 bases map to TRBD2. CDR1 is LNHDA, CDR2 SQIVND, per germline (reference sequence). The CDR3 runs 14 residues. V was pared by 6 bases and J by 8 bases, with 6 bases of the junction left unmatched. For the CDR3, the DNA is TGTGCCAGTAGCCACCCGGGACTAGCGGATGAGCAGTTCTTC. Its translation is CASSHPGLADEQFF. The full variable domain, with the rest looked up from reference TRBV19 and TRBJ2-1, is DGGITQSPKYLFRKEGQNVTLSCEQNLNHDAMYWYRQDPGQGLRLIYYSQIVNDFQKGDIAEGYSVSREKKESFPLTVTSAQKNPTAFYLCASSHPGLADEQFFGPGTRLTVL.

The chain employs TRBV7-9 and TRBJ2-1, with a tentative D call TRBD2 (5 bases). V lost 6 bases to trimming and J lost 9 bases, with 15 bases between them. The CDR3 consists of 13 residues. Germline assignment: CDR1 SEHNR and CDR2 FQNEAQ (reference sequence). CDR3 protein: CASSLTRGTEQFF. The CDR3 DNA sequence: TGTGCCAGCAGTTTGACCCGGGGTACTGAGCAGTTCTTC.

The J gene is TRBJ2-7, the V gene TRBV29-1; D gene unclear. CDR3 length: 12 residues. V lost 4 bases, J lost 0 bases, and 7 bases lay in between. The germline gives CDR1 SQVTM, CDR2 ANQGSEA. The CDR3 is CSVVESSYEQYF. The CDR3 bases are TGCAGCGTTGTGGAGAGCTCCTACGAGCAGTACTTC.

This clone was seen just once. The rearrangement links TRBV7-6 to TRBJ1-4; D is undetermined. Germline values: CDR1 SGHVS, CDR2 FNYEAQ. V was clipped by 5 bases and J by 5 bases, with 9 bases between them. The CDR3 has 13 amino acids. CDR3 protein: CASSGPLNEKLFF. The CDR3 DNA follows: TGTGCCAGCAGCGGGCCCTTAAATGAAAAACTGTTTTTT.

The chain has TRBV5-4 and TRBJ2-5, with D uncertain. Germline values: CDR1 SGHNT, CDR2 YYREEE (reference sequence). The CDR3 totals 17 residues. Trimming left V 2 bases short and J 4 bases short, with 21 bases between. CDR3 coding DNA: TGTGCCAGCAGCTTCGGCCTTGAGTACTCGCACGTAGAGACCCAGTACTTC. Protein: CASSFGLEYSHVETQYF.

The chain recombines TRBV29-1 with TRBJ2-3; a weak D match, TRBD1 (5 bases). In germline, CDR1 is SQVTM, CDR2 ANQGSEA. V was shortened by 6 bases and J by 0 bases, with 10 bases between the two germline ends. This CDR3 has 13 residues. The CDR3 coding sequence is TGCAGCGTAACGACAGCGAGCACAGATACGCAGTATTTT. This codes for CSVTTASTDTQYF.

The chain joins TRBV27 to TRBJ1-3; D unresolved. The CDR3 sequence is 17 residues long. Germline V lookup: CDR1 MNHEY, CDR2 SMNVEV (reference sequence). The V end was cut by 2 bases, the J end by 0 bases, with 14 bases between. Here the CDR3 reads CASSLSAGASSGNTIYF. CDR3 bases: TGTGCCAGCAGTTTAAGTGCGGGTGCCTCCTCTGGAAACACCATATATTTT.

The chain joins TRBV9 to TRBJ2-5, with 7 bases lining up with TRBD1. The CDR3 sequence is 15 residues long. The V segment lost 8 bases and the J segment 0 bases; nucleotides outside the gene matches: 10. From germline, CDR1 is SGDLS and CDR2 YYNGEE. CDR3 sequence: CARNPGQRDQETQYF. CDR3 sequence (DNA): TGTGCCAGAAACCCGGGACAGAGAGACCAAGAGACCCAGTACTTC.

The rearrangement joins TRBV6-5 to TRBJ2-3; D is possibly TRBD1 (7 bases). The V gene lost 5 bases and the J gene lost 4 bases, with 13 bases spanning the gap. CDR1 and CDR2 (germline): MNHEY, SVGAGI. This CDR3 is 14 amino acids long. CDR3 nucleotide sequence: TGTGCCAGCAGTCAGGGGGGAGTCCCAGATACGCAGTATTTT. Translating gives CASSQGGVPDTQYF.